This TCR beta chain was sequenced during a study of shared clonotypes between healthy human individuals. The CDR3 extends over 14 amino acids. The J segment lost 1 base and the V segment lost 4 bases, leaving 2 bases of the junction unmatched. Germline V gene sequence: CDR1 LNHDA, CDR2 SQIVND (reference sequence). Naive-designated CD8 cells lacked CD45RO, were positively enriched for CCR7, and omitted terminally differentiated effector memory CD45RA+ cells. Some clones are missing from TCRdb's copy, which holds only in-frame ones; the method was immunoSEQ multiplex PCR. This sample carries 630,000 or so clones, roughly 98% of them seen once, and the ten largest clones take 0.25% to 0.35%.

The sample was naive CD8+ T cells sorted from blood. The chain joins TRBV19 to TRBJ1-1; 8 positions agree with TRBD1. This clonotype was sampled from a man younger than 40 in good health. CDR3 protein: CASSTGTGNTEAFF. In DNA form, the CDR3 reads TGTGCCAGTAGTACCGGGACAGGGAACACTGAAGCTTTCTTT.